The TCR beta chain under discussion was sequenced for a study of cytomegalovirus exposure and HLA in healthy donors (dated by TCRdb to 2017 to 2019). For the wider study: In an earlier analysis of 587 of the donors, 250 to 300 Gb of sequence data and some 100 million unique TCR beta sequences from approximately 180 million T cells were reported. Roughly 300 gigabases of sequencing data and around 88 million unique TCR sequences made up an early release that covered over 550 HLA-typed donors. The genetic ancestry cluster associated with self-reported Caucasian donors included 81% of the roughly 360 genotyped donors. The study aimed to test whether signatures of past pathogen exposure could be identified by cataloging public T cell receptors. The T cell repertoires of some 700 subjects were profiled by immunosequencing and related to cytomegalovirus serostatus. A separate validation cohort of some 130 different subjects was used in addition to the approximately 610-subject first cohort. The study combined high-throughput TCR immunosequencing, statistical association of individual TCRs with disease status, and machine learning to predict cytomegalovirus infection status. In a later analysis, previously published TCR beta repertoires from roughly 710 donors were re-analyzed and high-resolution HLA genotyping was added so that TCR occurrence patterns could be studied. The later analysis used no new phenotypic data to find candidate immune exposures, relying instead on TCR beta sequences and their occurrence across donors. An earlier analysis of nearly 600 of the donors applied high-throughput TCR beta sequencing to assess whether each TCR beta V gene segment acted as functional or pseudogenic. Alongside the repertoire data, information on donor age, sex, ethnicity and CMV serostatus was compiled. A later genetic analysis used genome-wide SNP genotypes for about 60% of the roughly 700 donors, treating that subset as a discovery cohort. Every repertoire in the discovery cohort had been generated on one and the same sequencing platform. HLA typing covered class I and class II loci at four-digit resolution. Typing coverage varied by locus: 629-630 donors for A, B, C, DRB1 and DQB1; around 560 for DQA1; over 600 for DPA1; roughly 450 for DPB1. Because of strong linkage in the cohort, roughly five DR-DQ haplotypes were treated as single units for association and clustering. Across 398 genotyped donors of the cohort, an average of roughly 250,000 unique TCR beta nucleotide sequences per donor were sequenced, and approximately 17% of those sequences were non-productive. What the authors observed across the whole study: Because the 87-base-pair reads could not distinguish some IMGT-functional V segments, including TRBV6-2 and TRBV6-3, those segments were excluded. In vitro tests confirmed that three of the cytomegalovirus-associated TCR beta chains recognize cytomegalovirus antigens. The only immune exposure information available for the cohort was CMV serostatus. HLA typing was unavailable for some donors at each locus, so association tests used only the typed subset. According to the authors, the approach could potentially be generalized to other disease states and immunological phenotypes. A later analysis reported that several top co-occurrence clusters appeared linked to parvovirus B19, influenza, CMV and Epstein-Barr virus. In a later analysis, HLA-associated TCR beta chains showed more clonal expansion and lower generation probabilities than non-associated chains that were equally common. Roughly 15 rarely observed V segments, including chromosome 9 orphons, were excluded from the earlier analysis of approximately 500 of the donors because counts were too low. The classifier was reported to diagnose cytomegalovirus status with high specificity and sensitivity in both the original and validation cohorts. Presence/absence analyses assumed roughly uniform sequencing depth across donors, an assumption that may not hold. A cluster of highly shared sequence variants was judged likely to be a technical artifact of the sequencing pipeline. A further reported finding was that TCR beta sequences accurately predicted the HLA-A and HLA-B alleles for most subjects in the first cohort. Strong co-occurrence of HLA alleles, especially DR and DQ, made assigning TCR associations to individual alleles difficult. According to a later genetic analysis, donors in an Asian-associated ancestry cluster had fewer N-insertions in productive TCRs than the roughly 670-donor mean. At a false discovery rate of 0.05, a later analysis linked some 17,000 TCR beta sequences to specific HLA alleles. Linkage disequilibrium might explain the correlated functional status among segregating V segments, but an unknown experimental factor could not be excluded. An association between a missense DCLRE1C variant and V-gene and J-gene trimming of TCR beta chains was found in a later genetic analysis and replicated in an independent cohort. A total of 164 TCR beta chains were listed by the study as associated with cytomegalovirus. A later analysis found that TCR association rates varied across HLA loci, with DRB1 alleles showing the most associated TCRs and HLA-C alleles the fewest. In this cohort, only TCR beta chains were sequenced, and detectable features were limited by the absence of alpha or paired-chain data. Most TCR sequences were observed very rarely across donors, whereas some public TCRs were present in many individuals. A later analysis found that most CMV-associated TCR beta chains appeared HLA-restricted, with HLA associations seemingly driven largely by CMV exposure. An earlier analysis of several hundred of the donors showed that most TCR beta V segments appeared in productive rearrangements either about 87% or about 30% of the time, which broadly matched IMGT annotations.

The cohort consisted of 670 or so healthy bone marrow donors. All cohort members were sampled while nominally healthy, although unrecorded immune exposures were likely present. The donor tested CMV seronegative and was one of the 352 seronegative cohort members. A peripheral blood sample was provided by each donor, and peripheral blood mononuclear cells were used for TCR beta sequencing. Genomic DNA extraction from the blood cell samples was performed with the Qiagen DNeasy Blood Extraction Kit. Remarks on this clone: The antigen it binds to is not known. Within one base of it there is no much larger clone, and no base qualities were kept.

The library was built by means of the immunoSEQ multiplex PCR assay. A mixture of 60 forward primers for TCR Vbeta segments and 13 reverse primers for TCR Jbeta segments was used in the multiplex PCR. The CDR3 region of rearranged TCR beta genes was amplified from genomic DNA with a multiplex PCR assay. The amplified TCR beta libraries were sequenced on the Illumina HiSeq System as 87-base-pair reads. On the authors' methods: A later analysis tallied tens of millions of unique TCR beta chains across the 610 or so repertoires, and approximately 9.9 million of those chains were shared by two or more donors. A nearest-neighbor algorithm error-corrected the raw reads and collapsed the reads into unique sequences, merging closely related sequences to remove PCR and sequencing errors. To assign V, D and J gene segments, CDR3 sequences were aligned to IMGT reference sequences. Each retained sequence needed at least a six-nucleotide match to both a V gene segment and a J gene segment. Rearrangements were called productive when the CDR3 lacked stop codons and stayed in frame with V and J; all others were non-productive. Following IMGT convention, CDR3 was defined as the stretch from the second conserved V-encoded cysteine to the conserved J-encoded phenylalanine. The earlier analysis of roughly 590 of the donors excluded sequences that lacked an unambiguous match to a single V gene segment. In an earlier analysis of some 590 of the donors, a V segment was called functional when productive rearrangements were above 56.7%, and segregating when the standard deviation between donors exceeded 5%. A statistical classification framework was built to diagnose cytomegalovirus status from the catalog of TCR beta chain sequences. V and J gene assignment, in a later analysis, came from comparing TCR nucleotide sequences with IMGT/GENE-DB human TR gene sequences. A later analysis assigned CDR3 sequences and most-parsimonious VDJ recombination scenarios with the TCRdist pipeline. In a later analysis, every TCR beta chain was defined by the combination of its CDR3 amino acid sequence and its V-gene family, and reads without a unique V-gene family were dropped. To address suspected cross-contamination and a sequencing artifact, a later analysis removed 450 to 700 highly shared, low-generation-probability nucleotide sequences. In a later analysis, a clonal expansion index for each public chain was calculated from normalized within-repertoire ranks of inferred template counts. In a later analysis, generation probabilities were computed with a VDJ recombination model fitted to out-of-frame rearrangements, and the resulting probabilities were checked against IGoR. In a later analysis, hypergeometric tests were used to score TCR-TCR, TCR-HLA and TCR-CMV co-occurrence, with a repertoire-size bias correction applied to TCR pairs. To estimate false discovery rates, a later analysis permuted the HLA or CMV assignments 20 times. In a later analysis, co-occurring TCRs were grouped using DBSCAN, and TCRdist sequence similarity was added for clustering within HLA-allele-positive subsets. Co-occurrence clustering excluded repertoires with fewer than 30,000 or more than 120,000 public chains, plus five with anomalous nucleotide sharing. This immuneACCESS table, as held by TCRdb, lists in-frame sequences with V and J called but not all clones. Of the missing ones, under half trace to an unresolved V gene in checked studies; the others have no known cause. The DNA was the basis for D and trimming; V, J and clone size are from that table. This sample is represented by fewer than 350,000 clones; roughly 89% of them were singletons. Jointly, the top ten make up approximately 2.4% of the sample.

The CDR1 and CDR2 encoded by the germline V gene are SGHRS and YFSETQ. Inclusive of the bounding cysteine and phenylalanine, the CDR3 is 17 residues long. Left in the record is the CDR3 DNA by itself, 51 bases read in frame from the first base. V is cut back by 5 bases and J by 6 bases, with 14 bases in the junction unmatched. Sequenced sample: PBMCs. This sequence was found in a woman aged 18 to 35 in good health and CMV-seronegative. The rearrangement combines TRBV5-1 with TRBJ1-6; TRBD1 lines up with 7 middle nucleotides. The CDR3 protein is CASSQRGDRTSNSPLHF. In nucleotides, the sequence is TGCGCCAGCAGTCAACGCGGGGACAGAACCTCTAATTCACCCCTCCACTTT.